This T cell receptor (beta chain) was sequenced during a study of control samples from healthy donors and cancer patients (dated by TCRdb to about 2020). The protocol used for the library was the immunoSEQ multiplex PCR assay. Sourced from immuneACCESS, this table was stored by TCRdb with only in-frame sequences that have V and J called. A share of the clones is absent; for the studies checked, an unresolved V gene accounts for under half, and the remainder has no known explanation. Counted in this sample were about 160,000 clones; over 85% of them appeared once. Clones ranked in the top ten supply 8.5% of the sample. The count of this clone is one. Its antigen is not yet known. Base qualities are missing; no much larger clone stands one base away. Cut back by 1 base and 6 bases, the V and J ends lie 5 bases apart. CDR1 and CDR2, per the germline V gene, are SGHRS and YFSETQ. From cysteine to phenylalanine, the CDR3 is 12 amino acids long. The sequence is cut down to CDR3 DNA, 36 bases in frame from base 1.

The sequence links TRBV5-1 to TRBJ2-4; a weak D assignment points to TRBD1 (5 bases agree). This receptor was taken from a woman in her 40s in good health. The sample consisted of blood. The CDR3 region reads CASSLQGNIQYF. The DNA sequence is as follows: TGCGCCAGCAGCTTGCAGGGAAACATTCAGTACTTC. Joined to the reference TRBV5-1 and TRBJ2-4 proteins, this CDR3 gives the full variable domain: KAGVTQTPRYLIKTRGQQVTLSCSPISGHRSVSWYQQTPGQGLQFLFEYFSETQRNKGNFPGRFSGRQFSNSRSEMNVSTLELGDSALYLCASSLQGNIQYFGAGTRLSVL.